This T cell receptor (beta chain) was recorded in a study of early T cells in non-severe SARS-CoV-2 infection. There are many counts of this clonotype. TCRdb independently ran MiXCR on the 5' RACE reads; one entry per CDR3 protein. Altogether 55,000 to 75,000 distinct CDR3 sequences are present, more than 8% being singletons, with the ten largest covering 15%. This CDR3 is built from 16 residues. The germline V gene encodes CDR1 MDHEN and CDR2 SYDVKM. The V end lost 5 bases, the J end lost 0 bases, and 11 bases lay between the germline ends. The clonotype comes from an adult who was a healthcare worker with PCR-confirmed SARS-CoV-2 infection or an uninfected control (not recorded which). The chain carries TRBV28 and TRBJ2-6; D is ambiguous. The sequenced sample was whole blood, obtained at baseline. The CDR3 DNA is TGTGCCAGCAGTCCTGGACGGAACTCTGGGGCCAACGTCCTGACTTTC. This codes for CASSPGRNSGANVLTF.